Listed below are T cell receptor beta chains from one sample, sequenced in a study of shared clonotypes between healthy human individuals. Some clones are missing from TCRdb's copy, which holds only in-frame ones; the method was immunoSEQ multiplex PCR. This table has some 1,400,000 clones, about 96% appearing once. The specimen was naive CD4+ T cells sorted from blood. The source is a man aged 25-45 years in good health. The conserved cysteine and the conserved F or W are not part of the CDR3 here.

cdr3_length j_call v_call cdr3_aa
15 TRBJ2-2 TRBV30 AWRRAWTSGSPGELF
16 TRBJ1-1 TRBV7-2 ASSLMVSGTLMNTEAF
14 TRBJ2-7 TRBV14 ASSLLTASRSYEQY
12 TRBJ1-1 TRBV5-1 ASSPRTENTEAF
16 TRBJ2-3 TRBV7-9 ASSSAPGGLASTDTQY
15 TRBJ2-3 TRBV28 ASSSPGQGPITFTQY
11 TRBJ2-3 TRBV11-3 ASSLDGTDTQY
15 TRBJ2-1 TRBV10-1 ASSPMTRQRAYNEQF
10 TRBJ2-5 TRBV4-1 ASSGDQETQY
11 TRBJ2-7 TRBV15 ATSRGEDYEQY
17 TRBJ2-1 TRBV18 ASSPLGGTSGSSYNEQF
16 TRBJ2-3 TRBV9 ASSVLPGLAGSTDTQY
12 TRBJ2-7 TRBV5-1 ASSLPGQDHEQY
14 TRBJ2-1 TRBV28 ATSGVAAPSYNEQF
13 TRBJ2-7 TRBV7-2 ASSTGLAGVYEQY
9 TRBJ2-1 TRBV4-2 ASSEGNEQF
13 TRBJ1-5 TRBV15 ATSRRGGTGEPQH
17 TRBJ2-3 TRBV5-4 ASSLGTSGRIRAPDTQY
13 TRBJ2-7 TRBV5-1 ASRLDGASTYEQY
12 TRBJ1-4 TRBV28 ASSPGQGKEKLF
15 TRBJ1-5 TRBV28 ASSFATVGQIPSTQH
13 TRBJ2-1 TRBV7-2 ASSRAASGISEQF
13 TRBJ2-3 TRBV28 ASSPQGFKEDTQY
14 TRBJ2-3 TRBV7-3 ASSLSPGWGTDTQY
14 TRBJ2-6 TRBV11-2 ASSLFRGAGANVLT
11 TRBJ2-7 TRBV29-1 SVSMERIYEQY
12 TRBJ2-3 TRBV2 ASSVKRDTDTQY
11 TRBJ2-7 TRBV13 ASSFGRGMEQY
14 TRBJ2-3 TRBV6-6 ASSYPSRGGTDTQY
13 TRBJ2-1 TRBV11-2 ASSLLAGGYNEQF
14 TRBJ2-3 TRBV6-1 ASSDFSSAGTDTQY
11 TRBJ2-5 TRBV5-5 ASSVNPTRTQY
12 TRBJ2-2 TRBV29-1 SVVGGPNTGELF
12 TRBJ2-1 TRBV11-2 ASSLGLAGVEQF
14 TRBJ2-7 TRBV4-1 ASSPRVGESSYEQY
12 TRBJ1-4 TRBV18 ASSPSGGVEKLF
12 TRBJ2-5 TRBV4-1 ASSRRLEWETQY
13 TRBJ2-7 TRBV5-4 ASSLGLAGSYEQY
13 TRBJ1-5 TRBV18 ASSPTGGVNQPQH
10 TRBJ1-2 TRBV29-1 SAWDRGYGYT
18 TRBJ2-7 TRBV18 ASSPPIWTSGRFSSYEQY
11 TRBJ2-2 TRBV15 ATSRDFAGELF
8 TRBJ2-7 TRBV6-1 ASRGAAVK
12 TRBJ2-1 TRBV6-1 ASSEQGSSNEQF
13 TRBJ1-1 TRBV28 ASREMTGKNTEAF
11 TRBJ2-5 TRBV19 ASSSGWGKTQY
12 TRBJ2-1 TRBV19 ASPPKRTYNEQF
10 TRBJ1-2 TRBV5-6 ASSLTGGGYT
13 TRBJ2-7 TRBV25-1 ASSESLGMAYEQY
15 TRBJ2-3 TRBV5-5 ASSLNRDSLNTDTQY